The T cell receptor (beta chain) described here comes from a study of cytomegalovirus exposure and HLA in healthy donors. Germline V gene data show CDR1 as SGHRS and CDR2 as YFSETQ. V was pared by 7 bases and J by 4 bases, with 8 bases of the junction left unmatched. CDR3 size: 15 residues. The PCR used 60 Vbeta and 13 Jbeta primers. Produced via immunoSEQ multiplex PCR; TCRdb's table is partial and in-frame only. The data hold about 200,000 clones, with 82% observed a single time. The sample was PBMCs. This clonotype originated in a woman aged 40 to 50 in good health and CMV-seronegative. This chain connects TRBV5-1 to TRBJ1-1, with TRBD1 identical over 12 bases. The chain's CDR3 is CASWDRGRRSTEAFF. CDR3 bases: TGCGCCAGCTGGGACAGGGGGCGCAGGAGCACTGAAGCTTTCTTT.